These 9 T cell receptor beta chains share one sample of origin, sequenced in a study of CD8 T cells in ankylosing spondylitis. These TCRs are of unknown antigen specificity. TCRdb ran MiXCR on the 5' RACE reads and lists one entry per CDR3 protein. The sample has about 390,000 distinct CDR3 sequences, approximately 20% seen once; the top ten hold about 16%. Findings and limits, study-wide: Fewer than ten highly homologous variants made up a TCR beta motif that seemed to typify ankylosing spondylitis blood.

Sequenced input: blood, either unsorted or a sorted T cell fraction (not recorded which). The receptors were gathered from a male donor with ankylosing spondylitis.

This rearrangement joins TRBV28 to TRBJ1-3; D not resolved. CDR3 length equals 16 residues. Germline V gives CDR1 MDHEN, CDR2 SYDVKM. Trimming removed 3 bases from V and 4 bases from J, with 16 bases in between. The CDR3 nucleotides are TGTGCCAGCAGTTTGCCAGGATTCCTCAGCGGAAACACCATATATTTT. Its translation: CASSLPGFLSGNTIYF.

This clonotype was seen a handful of times. The rearrangement links TRBV4-2 to TRBJ2-3; D is ambiguous. V gave up 2 bases and J gave up 1 base, with 13 bases separating them. This CDR3 has 16 residues. Germline V CDR1 and CDR2: LGHNA, YNFKEQ. In DNA form, the CDR3 reads TGTGCCAGCAGCCAACTAGACCCGTCGGGCACAGATACGCAGTATTTT. Translated, it gives CASSQLDPSGTDTQYF.

This sequence joins TRBV20-1 and TRBJ2-3; TRBD2 matches at 8 bases. The germline V gene encodes CDR1 DFQATT and CDR2 SNEGSKA (reference sequence). V shed 0 bases, J shed 0 bases, and the junction held 5 bases outside the gene matches. The CDR3 runs to 16 residues. CDR3: CSARDEASGSTDTQYF. The CDR3 DNA follows: TGCAGTGCTAGAGATGAGGCTAGCGGGAGCACAGATACGCAGTATTTT.

This clonotype was detected a few times. The chain has TRBV29-1 and TRBJ1-3; D is ambiguous. The CDR3 runs 14 residues. In germline, CDR1 is SQVTM, CDR2 ANQGSEA. CDR3 sequence (DNA): TGCACCGTCCACCCTAGAGGAGATGGAAACACCATATATTTT. Amino acids: CTVHPRGDGNTIYF.

The V and J genes are TRBV5-1 and TRBJ1-5; 8 bases are shared with TRBD1. The junction had 6 bases not matched to a gene; V was cut back by 4 bases and J by 0 bases. The CDR3 length is 16 residues. CDR1 SGHRS and CDR2 YFSETQ come from the germline V gene. CDR3 DNA: TGCGCCAGCAGCCTGGGGACAGGCAATAGCAATCAGCCCCAGCATTTT. This encodes CASSLGTGNSNQPQHF.

V gene TRBV20-1 combines with J gene TRBJ2-7; no reliable D call. The CDR3 is 15 residues long. The V end lost 1 base, the J end lost 7 bases, and 20 bases lay between the germline ends. Looked up from germline, CDR1 is DFQATT and CDR2 is SNEGSKA (reference sequence). The CDR3 region is CSARVSLSAEREQYF. The CDR3 coding sequence is TGCAGTGCTAGAGTTTCCCTTTCCGCGGAGAGGGAGCAGTACTTC.

This clonotype has just a few counts. The chain carries TRBV20-1 and TRBJ1-5, with TRBD1 as a possible D gene (5 bases). V was pared by 1 base and J by 1 base, with 8 bases between. The CDR3 contains 14 residues. The V gene's germline CDR1 is DFQATT and CDR2 SNEGSKA (reference sequence). The DNA for the CDR3 is TGCAGTGCTAGAGTGGGGCTGAGCAATCAGCCCCAGCATTTT. Amino acid sequence: CSARVGLSNQPQHF.

The chain uses TRBV6-1 and TRBJ1-1; D not certain. The ends were cut back, 6 bases at V and 5 bases at J, with 16 bases in the middle. Germline loops: CDR1 MNHNS, CDR2 SASEGT. This CDR3 has 14 residues. As DNA, the CDR3 is TGTGCCAGCAGGATGCCAGGTGGACGGACTGAAGCTTTCTTT. It specifies CASRMPGGRTEAFF.

This clonotype was observed once. This chain joins TRBV20-1 and TRBJ1-5, with 9 bases matching TRBD1. Germline trimming cut 4 bases from V and 6 bases from J; bases unmatched to any gene: 4. The CDR3 runs 13 residues. CDR1 is DFQATT, CDR2 SNEGSKA, per germline (reference sequence). The CDR3 protein is CSATRQGGQPQHF. CDR3 coding DNA: TGCAGTGCTACGCGACAGGGGGGTCAGCCCCAGCATTTT.